The entry that follows covers one T cell receptor beta chain sequence. The data belong to a study of blood T cell repertoires in COVID-19. In the study overall: Nucleic acid was either cDNA or gDNA, and it came from T cells, B-cell-depleted T cells, or PBMCs.

Per the study methods: Researchers report that nucleated cell counts were estimated from reference gene primer amplification. Repertoires were generated with immunoSEQ multiplex PCR, while TCRdb's copy carries only in-frame clones and drops some. V and J calls and clone size follow that table, whereas D and trimming were derived from the DNA. Altogether approximately 150,000 clones are present, approximately 84% being singletons, with the ten largest covering roughly 2%. V lost 8 bases to trimming and J lost 5 bases; unmatched junction nucleotides: 14. This CDR3 comprises 15 residues. Germline lookup yields CDR1 MDHEN and CDR2 SYDVKM.

V usage is TRBV28 and J usage is TRBJ2-7; TRBD2 agrees at 8 bases. The specimen sequenced was peripheral blood. This receptor was obtained from a man aged 65 to 85 with acute or convalescent COVID-19. The CDR3 DNA follows: TGTGCCAGCGCCTCCCCAGCGGGAGAGTTCGACGAGCAGTACTTC. This encodes CASASPAGEFDEQYF.